This T cell receptor beta chain was retrieved from a study of T cell changes during pregnancy in multiple sclerosis. The CDR3 sequence is 13 residues long. V was clipped by 4 bases and J by 1 base, with 8 bases between them. Germline-derived CDR1 and CDR2 are LGHNA and YSLEER. Measured with immunoSEQ multiplex PCR; TCRdb has only the in-frame clones, and not every one. The sample lists roughly 45,000 clones, roughly 88% occurring once. The TCR comes from a female donor in good health, enrolled as a control in a pregnancy study. This chain links TRBV4-3 with TRBJ2-7; a weak D match, TRBD1 (6 bases). The sample was peripheral blood, taken in the first trimester of pregnancy. CDR3 sequence (DNA): TGCGCCAGCAGCCGGGACACATCCTACGAGCAGTACTTC. Its translation is CASSRDTSYEQYF.